This T cell receptor (beta chain) was sequenced in a study of blood T cells in healthy people across ages. On this clonotype: Its specificity is not known.

The study, taken as a whole, reports: There were more naive CD4+ cells and higher diversity in long-lived donors than in aged donors.

CDR1 and CDR2 from the germline V gene are MDHEN and SYDVKM. Between the trimmed V and J ends, which lost 6 bases and 2 bases, there was a span of 5 bases. The length of the CDR3 is 12 residues. Sample-barcoded 5' priming and a J-beta primer mix drove a second PCR of 7 to 11 cycles. TCRdb re-called the 5' RACE reads with MiXCR, one entry per CDR3 protein. The sample includes some 690,000 distinct CDR3 sequences, over 20% of them seen just once. Sequencing was performed on blood. This receptor was identified in a man between 65 and 85 years old in good health. This chain uses TRBV28 with TRBJ2-4; D gene uncertain. The chain's CDR3 is CASSTTKNIQYF. CDR3 nucleotides: TGTGCCAGCAGCACAACCAAAAACATTCAGTACTTC.